A selection of T cell receptor beta chains follows, all from one sample in a study of T cells in tumors after PD-1 blockade. The table came from immunoSEQ multiplex PCR; TCRdb's copy has only in-frame clones and leaves some out. The sample holds around 50,000 clones; 75% to 85% are singletons and the top ten take 16%. The sequencing here drew on PBMCs, taken before anti-PD-1 treatment. Every receptor here comes from a human donor with basal cell carcinoma. CDR3s include the opening cysteine and the closing phenylalanine or tryptophan. The order of the fields is V gene, clone size, D gene, CDR3 protein. A D gene is named only where the DNA matches it firmly. Not every row has a clone size; where given, it reads once, few, many or a size class.

V gene: TRBV6-1
clone size: .
D gene: .
CDR3 protein: CASSDGGRVNQPQHF

V gene: TRBV5-1
clone size: .
D gene: .
CDR3 protein: CASSSMTSTDTQYF

V gene: TRBV28
clone size: .
D gene: .
CDR3 protein: CASSLRNTEAFF

V gene: TRBV6-4
clone size: .
D gene: .
CDR3 protein: CASSDSQNSPLHF

V gene: TRBV12-5
clone size: .
D gene: .
CDR3 protein: CASGLVLGSAEKLFF

V gene: TRBV6-5
clone size: .
D gene: .
CDR3 protein: CASSFGQPWDEQYF

V gene: TRBV19
clone size: .
D gene: TRBD1
CDR3 protein: CASSADRVTDTQYF

V gene: TRBV13
clone size: .
D gene: TRBD1
CDR3 protein: CASNLNRGARTDTQYF

V gene: TRBV10-3
clone size: .
D gene: TRBD1
CDR3 protein: CAIRDRVGSPLHF

V gene: TRBV5-5
clone size: .
D gene: TRBD1
CDR3 protein: CASGDRVTSGELFF

V gene: TRBV28
clone size: once
D gene: .
CDR3 protein: CASIPAGMNEQFF

V gene: TRBV29-1
clone size: .
D gene: TRBD2
CDR3 protein: CSVGTSRQPSDTQYF

V gene: TRBV30
clone size: .
D gene: .
CDR3 protein: CASGEGGTYQETQYF

V gene: TRBV28
clone size: .
D gene: .
CDR3 protein: CASSLGRGPFGGELFF

V gene: TRBV6-1
clone size: .
D gene: .
CDR3 protein: CASSEYAGRADTQYF

V gene: TRBV18
clone size: once
D gene: .
CDR3 protein: CASSPDSGVNTGELFF

V gene: TRBV28
clone size: .
D gene: .
CDR3 protein: CASSSVVDRGRDEQFF

V gene: TRBV18
clone size: once
D gene: .
CDR3 protein: CASSPDRTDTQYF

V gene: TRBV7-8
clone size: few
D gene: TRBD1
CDR3 protein: CASSLRQGAWETQYF

V gene: TRBV18
clone size: .
D gene: .
CDR3 protein: CASSPKDKGTQYF

V gene: TRBV28
clone size: .
D gene: .
CDR3 protein: CASSFLPGTANTEAFF

V gene: TRBV29-1
clone size: .
D gene: TRBD1
CDR3 protein: CSVDSGQGLRGYTF

V gene: TRBV27
clone size: .
D gene: .
CDR3 protein: CASSLSGIRSYNSPLHF

V gene: TRBV5-6
clone size: medium-sized
D gene: .
CDR3 protein: CASSLGKWVNTEAFF

V gene: TRBV28
clone size: .
D gene: .
CDR3 protein: CASSLTSWLNYGYTF

V gene: TRBV30
clone size: .
D gene: .
CDR3 protein: CAWTRGPTVPDPYEQYF

V gene: TRBV5-6
clone size: .
D gene: .
CDR3 protein: CASSGDRLSGNTIYF

V gene: TRBV25-1
clone size: .
D gene: .
CDR3 protein: CASSAYNEQFF

V gene: TRBV20-1
clone size: .
D gene: .
CDR3 protein: CSASSGLHQPQHF

V gene: TRBV10-2
clone size: few
D gene: .
CDR3 protein: CASSESSLRQPQHF

V gene: TRBV10-3
clone size: .
D gene: .
CDR3 protein: CAISESTRVIGELFF

V gene: TRBV19
clone size: few
D gene: TRBD1
CDR3 protein: CASSETGGSPLHF

V gene: TRBV5-4
clone size: .
D gene: .
CDR3 protein: CASSLRMGAVYYGYTF

V gene: TRBV7-9
clone size: few
D gene: .
CDR3 protein: CASSLADRSSGANVLTF

V gene: TRBV20-1
clone size: .
D gene: TRBD1
CDR3 protein: CSASRQGGNQPQHF

V gene: TRBV3-1/TRBV3-2
clone size: medium-sized
D gene: .
CDR3 protein: CASSHKSPINQPQHF

V gene: TRBV6-5
clone size: once
D gene: .
CDR3 protein: CASSWDAGSNQPQHF

V gene: TRBV12-3/TRBV12-4
clone size: .
D gene: .
CDR3 protein: CASSLRRQGLVSF

V gene: TRBV19
clone size: .
D gene: TRBD1
CDR3 protein: CASSTPRSGTGGRDEQFF

V gene: TRBV4-2
clone size: .
D gene: TRBD1
CDR3 protein: CASSQADRDQPQHF

V gene: TRBV29-1
clone size: .
D gene: TRBD1
CDR3 protein: CSVGQGVTGELFF

V gene: TRBV5-1
clone size: .
D gene: TRBD1
CDR3 protein: CASSRDREGYGYTF

V gene: TRBV7-2
clone size: .
D gene: .
CDR3 protein: CASTFQTGWGYTF

V gene: TRBV5-1
clone size: few
D gene: TRBD2
CDR3 protein: CASREGRGGTDTQYF

V gene: TRBV5-1
clone size: .
D gene: .
CDR3 protein: CASRKDSLNEQFF

V gene: TRBV5-6
clone size: .
D gene: .
CDR3 protein: CASSYGGVDAFF

V gene: TRBV5-6
clone size: .
D gene: TRBD2
CDR3 protein: CASSPPGGRGAETQYF

V gene: TRBV10-3
clone size: few
D gene: .
CDR3 protein: CAISDALGNTIYF

V gene: TRBV7-2
clone size: .
D gene: TRBD2
CDR3 protein: CASSPTGLAGVGYNEQFF

V gene: TRBV9
clone size: .
D gene: TRBD1
CDR3 protein: CASSPQGGNSPLHF

V gene: TRBV18
clone size: .
D gene: TRBD1
CDR3 protein: CASSPPSGTGFEKLFF

V gene: TRBV7-6
clone size: .
D gene: .
CDR3 protein: CASSLRAAYEQYF

V gene: TRBV9
clone size: .
D gene: TRBD2
CDR3 protein: CASSVGTSGHNEQFF

V gene: TRBV30
clone size: .
D gene: .
CDR3 protein: CAWSRGTEAFF

V gene: TRBV27
clone size: .
D gene: TRBD1
CDR3 protein: CASSLRGLWGSPLHF